This T cell receptor (beta chain) is drawn from a study of blood T cell repertoires in COVID-19. Study-wide context: The cDNA or gDNA used as material had been derived from T cells, B-cell-depleted T cells, or PBMCs.

The germline V gene has CDR1 LGHDT and CDR2 YNNKEL (reference sequence). V lost 3 bases and J lost 2; bases outside the gene matches: 4. The CDR3 is 14 residues long. The protocol was immunoSEQ multiplex PCR, while the TCRdb copy is restricted to in-frame clones and leaves out a portion. The profile shows more than 300,000 clones, approximately 87% of them singletons. The specimen was peripheral blood. This clonotype originated in a woman under 40 with COVID-19, enrolled during active disease. V usage is TRBV3-1 (or the pseudogene TRBV3-2) and J usage is TRBJ2-7, with 7 bases that match TRBD1. The CDR3 coding sequence is TGTGCCAGCAGCCAGTCCGACAGGGCCTACGAGCAGTACTTC. As protein: CASSQSDRAYEQYF.